These 21 T cell receptor beta chains share one sample of origin, sequenced in a study of long-term antiretroviral therapy in people with HIV. A v3.0 immunoSEQ assay was performed at survey level. Produced via immunoSEQ multiplex PCR; TCRdb's table is partial and in-frame only. The sample has 25,000 to 30,000 clones, about 77% seen once. This sample comprised unsorted PBMCs, obtained 1.5 years before starting antiretroviral therapy. These receptors were obtained from a man aged 18-30 years with HIV.

The genes are TRBV5-4 and TRBJ2-7, with D tentatively TRBD1 (7 bases). Germline V gene sequence: CDR1 SGHNT, CDR2 YYREEE (reference sequence). CDR3 size: 13 residues. V lost 4 bases and J lost 4, with 12 bases in between. CDR3 in amino acids: CASSGGTVYEQYF. CDR3 DNA sequence: TGTGCCAGCAGCGGAGGGACAGTTTACGAGCAGTACTTC.

This clone was detected a few times. The V call is TRBV19, the J call TRBJ2-7; a weak D match, TRBD2 (5 bases). The CDR3 is 14 residues long. The ends were cut back, 3 bases at V and 2 bases at J, with 11 bases in the middle. Germline CDR1 is LNHDA and CDR2 is SQIVND (reference sequence). CDR3 protein: CASSIFPGTYEQYF. CDR3 in DNA: TGTGCCAGTAGTATTTTCCCGGGGACCTACGAGCAGTACTTC.

CDR3 loop: CASRTGANTGELFF. The CDR3 DNA reads as TGTGCCAGCAGAACGGGCGCGAACACCGGGGAGCTGTTTTTT. This chain uses TRBV6-1 with TRBJ2-2, with D hard to call. There are 14 residues in the CDR3. Germline CDR1 reads MNHNS; CDR2 reads SASEGT. The V end lost 6 bases, the J end lost 0 bases, and 8 bases lay between the germline ends.

The chain links TRBV28 to TRBJ1-1, with 7 positions matching TRBD1. Unmatched junction bases numbered 11, after V lost 6 bases and J lost 4 bases. Germline V gene data show CDR1 as MDHEN and CDR2 as SYDVKM. The CDR3 has 15 residues. This CDR3 is CASRQGLRGATEAFF. The CDR3 DNA reads as TGTGCCAGCAGACAGGGGTTACGCGGGGCCACTGAAGCTTTCTTT. Together with reference TRBV28 and TRBJ1-1, the CDR3 gives the full variable domain: DVKVTQSSRYLVKRTGEKVFLECVQDMDHENMFWYRQDPGLGLRLIYFSYDVKMKEKGDIPEGYSVSREKKERFSLILESASTNQTSMYLCASRQGLRGATEAFFGQGTRLTVV.

The CDR3 is CATSRETSGSPPETQYF. In DNA form, the CDR3 reads TGTGCCACCAGCAGGGAGACTAGCGGGAGCCCCCCAGAGACCCAGTACTTC. The genes are TRBV15 and TRBJ2-5, with 12 positions matching TRBD2. The V segment lost 3 bases and the J segment 4 bases; nucleotides outside the gene matches: 9. The CDR3 has 17 residues. Germline CDR1 is LNHNV and CDR2 is YYDKDF (reference sequence). Full variable domain (outside the CDR3, taken from reference TRBV15 and TRBJ2-5): DAMVIQNPRYQVTQFGKPVTLSCSQTLNHNVMYWYQQKSSQAPKLLFHYYDKDFNNEADTPDNFQSRRPNTSFCFLDIRSPGLGDTAMYLCATSRETSGSPPETQYFGPGTRLLVL.

Note on this clone: The sample holds other DNA sequences that translate to the same CDR3. The genes are TRBV10-1 and TRBJ2-1; D is possibly TRBD2 (5 bases). The ends were cut back, 3 bases at V and 4 bases at J, with 7 bases in the middle. The CDR3 has 13 residues. Germline V gives CDR1 WNHNN, CDR2 SYGVQD (reference sequence). The CDR3 sequence is CASSDSGYNEQFF. The CDR3 DNA is TGCGCCAGCAGTGATTCGGGATACAATGAGCAGTTCTTC.

This clone was detected only a few times. The chain is built from TRBV7-2 and TRBJ1-5, with a tentative D call TRBD1 (6 bases). CDR3 length: 16 residues. V was pared by 2 bases and J by 4 bases, with 15 bases between. Germline V CDR1 and CDR2: SGHTA, FQGNSA. The CDR3 region has the DNA TGTGCCAGCAGCTTAACCGTCCTGAGGGGGAATCAGCCCCAGCATTTT. Encoded protein: CASSLTVLRGNQPQHF.

The chain links TRBV27 to TRBJ1-1; D unclear. The CDR3 has 15 residues. Looked up from germline, CDR1 is MNHEY and CDR2 is SMNVEV (reference sequence). The V end was cut by 1 base, the J end by 1 base, with 10 bases between. The CDR3 sequence is CASSLLGGANTEAFF. The DNA of the CDR3 is TGTGCCAGCAGTTTATTGGGTGGTGCGAACACTGAAGCTTTCTTT.

This clone is a singleton in its sample. The chain combines TRBV5-1 with TRBJ2-3; D not resolved. Trimming took off 2 bases at V and 2 bases at J, with 9 bases between the two ends. Germline V lookup: CDR1 SGHRS, CDR2 YFSETQ. CDR3 length equals 14 residues. DNA for the CDR3: TGCGCCAGCAGCTTTGCAGTTCCCACAGATACGCAGTATTTT. As protein: CASSFAVPTDTQYF.

The V and J genes are TRBV9 and TRBJ2-2; D uncertain. Germline V gene sequence: CDR1 SGDLS, CDR2 YYNGEE. With 0 bases removed from V and 5 bases from J, the gap between germline ends came to 8 bases. The CDR3 is 14 residues long. The CDR3 DNA sequence: TGTGCCAGCAGCGTAGATGCCGAGACCGGGGAGCTGTTTTTT. Protein: CASSVDAETGELFF.

The rearrangement uses TRBV30 and TRBJ2-7; tentative D call: TRBD1 (6 bases). CDR1 is GTSNPN and CDR2 is SVGIG in the germline V gene (reference sequence). The CDR3 is made up of 12 amino acids. V was cut by 5 bases and J by 3 bases, with 11 bases left in between. The CDR3: CAWQPGVYEQYF. The CDR3 region has the DNA TGTGCCTGGCAACCAGGGGTCTACGAGCAGTACTTC.

This clone came up a few times. The chain links TRBV7-9 to TRBJ2-1; no reliable D call. The germline CDR1 and CDR2 sequences are SEHNR and FQNEAQ (reference sequence). Between the trimmed V and J ends, which lost 3 bases and 6 bases, there was a span of 9 bases. CDR3 size: 13 residues. CDR3 protein: CASSFKLINEQFF. For the CDR3, the DNA is TGTGCCAGCAGCTTTAAACTGATCAATGAGCAGTTCTTC.

The chain employs TRBV6-6 and TRBJ1-4, with D hard to call. CDR1 is MNHNY and CDR2 is SVGAGI in the germline V gene (reference sequence). Trimming pared 6 bases from V and 4 bases from J, leaving 15 bases between. This CDR3 has 15 amino acids. In DNA, the CDR3 is TGTGCCAGCAGAAGGGCTGAGGCCCTTAATGAAAAACTGTTTTTT. Translating gives CASRRAEALNEKLFF.

The gene calls are TRBV4-2 and TRBJ2-3; 10 bases agree with TRBD1. Trimming took 0 bases from V and 3 from J; bases not matched to a gene: 6. This CDR3 has 17 amino acids. CDR1 and CDR2 (germline): LGHNA, YNFKEQ. CDR3 sequence: CASSQETPGQGTDTQYF. DNA for the CDR3: TGTGCCAGCAGCCAAGAAACGCCGGGACAGGGGACAGATACGCAGTATTTT.

This clone was counted a single time. The chain links TRBV10-3 to TRBJ2-7, with D possibly TRBD2 on 6 matching bases. Deletions cut 8 bases from V and 6 bases from J, with 14 bases between. Germline values: CDR1 ENHRY, CDR2 SYGVKD. The CDR3 loop spans 12 amino acids. The CDR3 region is CAIGGFRGEQYF. As DNA, the CDR3 is TGTGCCATCGGGGGGTTTCGAGGCGAGCAGTACTTC.

The chain is built from TRBV5-5 and TRBJ2-3; D gene ambiguous. Trimming pared 0 bases from V and 5 bases from J, leaving 7 bases between. Germline V CDR1 and CDR2: SGHKS, YYEKEE (reference sequence). CDR3 length equals 13 residues. CDR3 nucleotide sequence: TGTGCCAGCAGCTTGGACGTTCAAGATACGCAGTATTTT. It is translated as CASSLDVQDTQYF.

The rearrangement uses TRBV29-1 and TRBJ2-7; D is unresolved. The CDR3 is 11 residues long. Germline V lookup: CDR1 SQVTM, CDR2 ANQGSEA. V was clipped by 2 bases and J by 2 bases, with 4 bases between them. The CDR3 is CSVERAYEQYF. The CDR3 DNA is TGCAGCGTTGAACGGGCCTACGAGCAGTACTTC.

This clone was seen once. V and J are TRBV5-6 and TRBJ1-3; 7 nucleotides line up with TRBD1. Trimming cost V 0 bases and J 4 bases; bases outside gene matches: 7. Germline CDR1 is SGHDT and CDR2 is YYEEEE. The CDR3 consists of 16 residues. CDR3 sequence: CASSLVSWTGGNTIYF. CDR3 in DNA: TGTGCCAGCAGCTTGGTGTCCTGGACAGGCGGAAACACCATATATTTT.

The chain recombines TRBV10-3 with TRBJ2-1; D possibly uses TRBD1 or TRBD2 (5 bases each). Germline V CDR1 and CDR2: ENHRY, SYGVKD. CDR3 length equals 17 residues. Deletions cut 3 bases from V and 4 bases from J, with 19 bases between. CDR3 in amino acids: CAISDSEGSPAYNEQFF. Written as DNA, the CDR3 is TGTGCCATCAGTGATTCTGAGGGGTCCCCTGCTTACAATGAGCAGTTCTTC.

V is TRBV19 and J is TRBJ2-2; a possible D gene is TRBD1 (6 bases). This CDR3 has 15 residues. CDR1 and CDR2 (germline): LNHDA, SQIVND (reference sequence). V was cut by 4 bases and J by 0 bases, with 9 bases left in between. CDR3 sequence: CASSTGDANTGELFF. The CDR3 region has the DNA TGTGCCAGTAGTACAGGGGACGCGAACACCGGGGAGCTGTTTTTT.

This clone appeared a single time. V usage is TRBV27 and J usage is TRBJ2-2; 8 nucleotides line up with TRBD2. The V and J ends lost 6 bases and 4 bases, in that order; junction bases with no gene match: 10. This CDR3 region has 16 residues. Germline V gene lookup returns CDR1 MNHEY and CDR2 SMNVEV (reference sequence). The CDR3 loop reads CASSPSVAGTTGELFF. The CDR3 DNA follows: TGTGCCAGCAGCCCCTCTGTAGCGGGAACCACCGGGGAGCTGTTTTTT.